A selection of T cell receptor beta chains follows, all from one sample in a study of cytomegalovirus exposure and HLA in healthy donors. Generated by immunoSEQ multiplex PCR, the TCRdb table keeps only in-frame clones and is missing some. The table records some 150,000 clones, about 9.1% of them present only once. Sequenced: PBMCs. The receptors originated from a woman aged 40 to 50 in good health and CMV-seropositive. Each CDR3 is given with its conserved first and last residue. The D gene is left open where the match is weak. Where a row states a size, it is once, few, many or the class of an expanded clone; other rows omit it.

-	TRBV5-4	TRBD2	TRBJ2-2	TGTGCCAGCAGCACCCCGACTAGCTTGAACACCGGGGAGCTGTTTTTT	CASSTPTSLNTGELFF
-	TRBV5-4	TRBD2	TRBJ2-3	TGTGCCAGCAGCGCTAGCGGGGGAGGCTTGGATACGCAGTATTTT	CASSASGGGLDTQYF
-	TRBV15	-	TRBJ1-4	TGTGCCACCAAGCGGGGGCTAGTTGAAAAACTGTTTTTT	CATKRGLVEKLFF
-	TRBV29-1	TRBD1	TRBJ1-2	TGCAGCGTTTTGGAATTTTCCGGGACAGGGCGCCCCTTCTATGGCTACACCTTC	CSVLEFSGTGRPFYGYTF
few	TRBV6-5	-	TRBJ2-5	TGTGCCAGCAGGGAATATCGGGGTAGGGAGACCCAGTACTTC	CASREYRGRETQYF
-	TRBV4-3	TRBD2	TRBJ2-3	TGCGCCAGCAGCCAAGATGGCGGGGGGCGCACAGATACGCAGTATTTT	CASSQDGGGRTDTQYF
-	TRBV19	-	TRBJ2-4	TGTGCCAGTAGTAAACGACAAGGGAGGTCCAAAAACATTCAGTACTTC	CASSKRQGRSKNIQYF
few	TRBV19	-	TRBJ1-2	TGTGCCAGTAGTATGAGGGCAGGCCTCTATGGCTACACCTTC	CASSMRAGLYGYTF
-	TRBV11-2	TRBD2	TRBJ2-5	TGTGCCAGCAGCCCCGTCGGGGGGGGGTACCAAGAGACCCAGTACTTC	CASSPVGGGYQETQYF
few	TRBV9	TRBD2	TRBJ2-7	TGTGCCAGCAGCGTAGGAGGGACTAGCGGGGGGCCCTACGAGCAGTACTTC	CASSVGGTSGGPYEQYF
few	TRBV4-2	-	TRBJ2-2	TGTGCCAGCAGCCGGACGGGGACAACCGGGGAGCTGTTTTTT	CASSRTGTTGELFF
few	TRBV5-4	-	TRBJ2-3	TGTGCCAGCAGCTTACCGGGAACAGATACGCAGTATTTT	CASSLPGTDTQYF
-	TRBV5-4	TRBD2	TRBJ2-1	TGTGCCAGCAGCCAGGGACTAGCGGGGGCGAATGAGCAGTTCTTC	CASSQGLAGANEQFF
-	TRBV11-2	-	TRBJ2-5	TGTGCCAGCAGCTCCCTAAGGACCCAGTACTTC	CASSSLRTQYF
few	TRBV19	TRBD1	TRBJ1-1	TGTGCCAGTAGTATACAGGGGGCTGTAAATACTGAAGCTTTCTTT	CASSIQGAVNTEAFF
-	TRBV2	-	TRBJ1-5	TGTGCCAGCAGTGAAGCGCAGGGGCGGTATCGGCCCCAGCATTTT	CASSEAQGRYRPQHF
few	TRBV27	TRBD1	TRBJ2-3	TGTGCCAGCAGTTTAAAGGGGGCCACAGATACGCAGTATTTT	CASSLKGATDTQYF
-	TRBV2	-	TRBJ1-1	TGTGCCAGAGCAGGGGAAGTTGGGGCTGAAGCTTTCTTT	CARAGEVGAEAFF
few	TRBV6-5	TRBD2	TRBJ2-7	TGTGCCAGCAGTTATTCACCGGGACTAGAGCCGTACTTC	CASSYSPGLEPYF
-	TRBV6-6	-	TRBJ2-2	TGTGCCAGCAGTTACGGTCTCAGGGTTCGAGCCGGGGAGCTGTTTTTT	CASSYGLRVRAGELFF
few	TRBV5-1	TRBD1	TRBJ2-1	TGCGCCAGCAGCACAGGGACAGGGACATTCGATGAGCAGTTCTTC	CASSTGTGTFDEQFF
few	TRBV2	-	TRBJ2-5	TGTGCCAGCAGTGGGACAGCAGAGACCCAGTACTTC	CASSGTAETQYF
few	TRBV14	-	TRBJ1-2	TGTGCCAGCAGCCAAGGGCGGTTGCCGAACTATGGCTACACCTTC	CASSQGRLPNYGYTF
few	TRBV10-1	TRBD2	TRBJ2-3	TGCGCCAGCAGTGAACTAGCGGGGGGCCTAGATACGCAGTATTTT	CASSELAGGLDTQYF
few	TRBV11-2	TRBD1	TRBJ1-2	TGTGCCAGCAGCTTAACAGGGGAGAGTGGCTACACCTTC	CASSLTGESGYTF
few	TRBV7-6	-	TRBJ1-5	TGTGCCAGCAGCTTAGGGAGTGATCAGCCCCAGCATTTT	CASSLGSDQPQHF
-	TRBV7-2	-	TRBJ1-6	TGTGCCAGCAGCTTTAGCTCCTATAATTCACCCCTCCACTTT	CASSFSSYNSPLHF
-	TRBV15	TRBD1	TRBJ2-1	TGTGCCACCAGCAGAAGGGACAGGGGGTCCTACAATGAGCAGTTCTTC	CATSRRDRGSYNEQFF
-	TRBV4-1	TRBD1	TRBJ1-2	TGCGCCAGCAGCCAGGGTTTCGTGACAGGGGATAACTATGGCTACACCTTC	CASSQGFVTGDNYGYTF
few	TRBV19	-	TRBJ1-6	TGTGCCAGTAGTAGGCAGCGAAATTCACCCCTCCACTTT	CASSRQRNSPLHF
-	TRBV19	-	TRBJ1-1	TGTGCCAGTAGCGTGAACACTGAAGCTTTCTTT	CASSVNTEAFF
few	TRBV7-2	-	TRBJ2-7	TGTGCCAGCAGCTCGGACAGAATCTACGAGCAGTACTTC	CASSSDRIYEQYF